The entry below gives a single T cell receptor (beta chain) sequence along with its context. Its antigen is unknown. This specimen belongs to a study of early T cells in non-severe SARS-CoV-2 infection. Across the whole study: Sequenced material consisted of bulk RNA (from unsorted whole blood), and chains were unpaired.

The CDR3 length is 12 residues. Germline CDR1 and CDR2: MNHNY and SVGAGI (reference sequence). V lost 5 bases and J 4 bases, leaving 6 bases between the germline ends. Attached unique molecular identifiers marked individual cDNA molecules. From the 5' RACE reads, TCRdb called clonotypes with MiXCR, one entry per CDR3 protein. This sample has 60,000 to 75,000 distinct CDR3 sequences, with 10% to 15% found just once. Broader study findings: Reliance on VDJdb matching favored anti-spike CD8 responses; private and CD4 specificities were missed.

The sample was whole blood, taken at baseline. The sequence came from an adult who was a healthcare worker with PCR-confirmed SARS-CoV-2 infection or an uninfected control (not recorded which). The rearrangement uses TRBV6-6 and TRBJ1-5; the D is unclear. The DNA for the CDR3 is TGTGCCAGCAGTCAACAGAATCAGCCCCAGCATTTT. As protein: CASSQQNQPQHF.